Listed below are T cell receptor beta chains from one sample, sequenced in a study of naive and memory T cell subsets. Via MiXCR, TCRdb re-called the UMI-ligation and nested PCR reads, giving one row per CDR3 protein. Here the sample spans some 110,000 distinct CDR3 sequences, roughly 36% being singletons. Sequencing was carried out using central memory CD4+ T cells from blood. These receptors originate from a human donor in good health. The CDR3 runs from the conserved cysteine through the conserved F or W. Fields, in order: V gene, J gene, clone size, CDR3 length, D gene, CDR3 protein, CDR3 DNA. A D gene is named only where the DNA matches it firmly. Clone size is stated in some rows and not others, as once, few, many or a class when expanded.

V: TRBV28; J: TRBJ2-7; size: few; length: 14; D: NA; CDR3: CASSLPQAGYEQYF; DNA: TGTGCCAGCAGTCTTCCTCAAGCGGGCTACGAGCAGTACTTC
V: TRBV6-5; J: TRBJ1-1; size: NA; length: 13; D: NA; CDR3: CASSYEFQGEAFF; DNA: TGTGCCAGCAGTTACGAGTTTCAGGGAGAAGCTTTCTTT
V: TRBV5-4; J: TRBJ1-1; size: NA; length: 16; D: NA; CDR3: CASSFFGVPLNTEAFF; DNA: TGTGCCAGCAGCTTTTTTGGGGTTCCCCTGAACACTGAAGCTTTCTTT
V: TRBV20-1; J: TRBJ2-3; size: few; length: 15; D: TRBD1; CDR3: CSAIARDRSTDTQYF; DNA: TGCAGTGCAATTGCCCGGGACAGGAGCACAGATACGCAGTATTTT
V: TRBV12-3/TRBV12-4; J: TRBJ2-1; size: NA; length: 14; D: TRBD2; CDR3: CASSPSGGRNEKFF; DNA: TGTGCCAGCAGCCCCAGCGGGGGAAGGAATGAGAAGTTCTTC
V: TRBV25-1; J: TRBJ2-7; size: few; length: 15; D: TRBD1; CDR3: CASSVSLGQGNEQYF; DNA: TGTGCCAGCAGTGTTTCGTTGGGACAGGGAAACGAGCAGTACTTC
V: TRBV24-1; J: TRBJ2-2; size: NA; length: 19; D: TRBD1; CDR3: CATSDFTGTGRLNTGELFF; DNA: TGTGCCACCAGTGATTTTACCGGGACAGGGAGGCTGAACACCGGGGAGCTGTTTTTT
V: TRBV3-1; J: TRBJ2-2; size: few; length: 15; D: NA; CDR3: CASSQMFANTGELFF; DNA: TGTGCCAGCAGCCAAATGTTCGCGAACACCGGGGAGCTGTTTTTT
V: TRBV20-1; J: TRBJ1-1; size: NA; length: 14; D: NA; CDR3: CSARDLGFDTEAFF; DNA: TGCAGTGCTAGAGATTTGGGATTCGACACTGAAGCTTTCTTT
V: TRBV27; J: TRBJ2-7; size: NA; length: 15; D: NA; CDR3: CASSLSRGVAYEQYF; DNA: TGTGCCAGCAGTTTGTCCAGGGGCGTAGCCTACGAGCAGTACTTC
V: TRBV6-5; J: TRBJ2-3; size: NA; length: 15; D: NA; CDR3: CASSYRGSGPDTQYF; DNA: TGTGCCAGCAGTTACCGGGGGAGTGGGCCAGATACGCAGTATTTT
V: TRBV12-3/TRBV12-4; J: TRBJ2-7; size: many; length: 13; D: TRBD1; CDR3: CASRRTGAYEQYF; DNA: TGTGCCAGCAGAAGAACAGGGGCGTACGAGCAGTACTTC
V: TRBV25-1; J: TRBJ2-7; size: NA; length: 14; D: NA; CDR3: CASSAGASSYEQYF; DNA: TGTGCCAGCAGTGCCGGGGCAAGCTCCTACGAGCAGTACTTC